A selection of T cell receptor beta chains follows, all from one sample in a study of beta chain features in type 1 diabetes. Sequencing was performed with immunoSEQ multiplex PCR; in TCRdb, only in-frame clones are kept and a portion is missing. The repertoire holds some 350,000 clones, with less than 15% as singletons. What was sequenced was naive CD4+ T cells from blood. The receptors shown here come from a woman in her late teens or twenties with type 1 diabetes. Both conserved end residues are part of each CDR3. The order of the fields is J gene, V gene, CDR3 length, CDR3 protein.

>TRBJ2-1|TRBV7-3|13
CASSTTSTNEQFF
>TRBJ2-1|TRBV7-8|13
CASQGQGIREQFF
>TRBJ2-2|TRBV19|15
CASSMGTIHTGELFF
>TRBJ2-5|TRBV28|14
CASTSIYRGETQYF
>TRBJ2-1|TRBV4-1|13
CASSHRTGDEQFF
>TRBJ2-3|TRBV5-1|14
CASSLREHTDTQYF
>TRBJ2-1|TRBV5-1|15
CASSLPGLEHNEQFF
>TRBJ2-4|TRBV7-9|14
CASSLDYGHDIQYF
>TRBJ1-1|TRBV18|15
CASSVGQGGNTEAFF
>TRBJ2-3|TRBV7-2|13
CASGVAGVDTQYF
>TRBJ2-1|TRBV29-1|13
CSVPALERNEQFF
>TRBJ2-1|TRBV4-3|15
CASSQGLAGFNEQFF
>TRBJ1-2|TRBV9|13
CASSVGGGGGYTF
>TRBJ2-1|TRBV5-1|15
CASSFGTSGLNEQFF
>TRBJ2-1|TRBV7-2|11
CASGSFDEQFF
>TRBJ2-7|TRBV9|18
CASSFWPSGTSGSYEQYF
>TRBJ2-7|TRBV5-1|13
CASSFGQTGEQYF
>TRBJ2-2|TRBV5-1|16
CASSLSGRPNTGELFF
>TRBJ2-1|TRBV10-3|14
CAIRTGSPYNEQFF
>TRBJ2-7|TRBV28|14
CASSSGQGAGEQYF
>TRBJ2-7|TRBV11-2|13
CASSPRVSYEQYF
>TRBJ2-6|TRBV5-1|14
CASSPGSGANVLTF
>TRBJ2-1|TRBV7-2|17
CASSLASPSGRRNEQFF
>TRBJ2-1|TRBV18|18
CASPGRPASGHVDNEQFF
>TRBJ1-1|TRBV10-3|13
CAISPTGSTEAFF
>TRBJ2-2|TRBV9|16
CASSVALVSDTGELFF
>TRBJ2-3|TRBV5-4|16
CASSSDLRDNVDTQYF
>TRBJ2-5|TRBV27|15
CASSLSDRGRETQYF
>TRBJ2-4|TRBV6-1|15
CASSEAPSGSGIQYF
>TRBJ1-5|TRBV30|12
CAWAGGNQPQHF
>TRBJ1-1|TRBV6-4|18
CASSSPKVPPQGCTEAFF
>TRBJ1-2|TRBV6-5|14
CASSYRGTAYGYTF
>TRBJ1-1|TRBV28|12
CASLTPNTEAFF
>TRBJ2-1|TRBV5-4|12
CASSLPDRGKFF
>TRBJ2-5|TRBV20-1|11
CSARGGETQYF
>TRBJ2-5|TRBV5-1|16
CASSFRLAGGPETQYF
>TRBJ2-2|TRBV29-1|17
CSVYDRGRRWNTGELFF
>TRBJ2-6|TRBV7-2|18
CASSLGGPGEAGANVLTF
>TRBJ2-2|TRBV19|15
CAASTSGGNTGELFF
>TRBJ2-1|TRBV11-3|15
CASSLGVQTYNEQFF
>TRBJ2-1|TRBV4-3|14
CASSQTDRYNEQFF
>TRBJ1-5|TRBV5-4|13
CASSLGENQPQHF